The sequence of this TCR beta chain was determined in a study of lymphopenia after photon versus proton radiotherapy. Germline lookup yields CDR1 SGHAT and CDR2 FQNNGV. V was shortened by 1 base and J by 0 bases, with 10 bases between the two germline ends. The CDR3 has 15 amino acids. TCRdb keeps only in-frame clones here, not all; method: immunoSEQ multiplex PCR. The top ten clones hold around 5.2% of a sample with around 24,000 clones, more than 80% of them seen once. The source was peripheral blood, collected from a patient treated with photon-based radiotherapy. This rearrangement joins TRBV11-2 to TRBJ2-7; D is unclear. This TCR derives from a man aged 30-40 years with gastric cancer. CDR3 DNA: TGTGCCAGCAGCTTAGTCCCAGACAACTCCTACGAGCAGTACTTC. Its translation: CASSLVPDNSYEQYF. The full variable domain, in which reference TRBV11-2 and TRBJ2-7 provide the parts outside the CDR3, is EAGVAQSPRYKIIEKRQSVAFWCNPISGHATLYWYQQILGQGPKLLIQFQNNGVVDDSQLPKDRFSAERLKGVDSTLKIQPAKLEDSAVYLCASSLVPDNSYEQYFGPGTRLTVT.